This entry lists 21 T cell receptor beta chains sequenced from one sample in a study of radiation and T cells in renal cell carcinoma. Generated by immunoSEQ multiplex PCR, the TCRdb table keeps only in-frame clones and is missing some. The sample consists of about 91,000 clones, 70% to 85% of them appearing once. Described time point: baseline pretreatment blood. Documented treatment: 15 Gy SBRT to primary tumor, nephrectomy 4 weeks later. The input for sequencing was blood, taken from a patient whose treatment included radiotherapy and nephrectomy. Every receptor here comes from a man between 60 and 70 years old with renal cell carcinoma.

The V gene is TRBV6-1, the J gene TRBJ2-3; D call uncertain. The CDR3 is 15 residues long. Per the germline V gene, CDR1 is MNHNS and CDR2 is SASEGT. V lost 4 bases, J lost 0 bases, and 11 bases lay in between. The DNA for the CDR3 is TGTGCCAGCAGTGTGAACCTCCCTAGCACAGATACGCAGTATTTT. Protein: CASSVNLPSTDTQYF.

The gene calls are TRBV29-1 and TRBJ2-5, with TRBD2 matching over 13 bases. Germline CDR1 and CDR2: SQVTM and ANQGSEA. V lost 6 bases, J lost 5 bases, and 6 bases stayed unmatched. The CDR3 consists of 14 residues. The CDR3 DNA is TGCAGCGTCGCCCCGACTAGCGGGAGGGAGACCCAGTACTTC. Translation gives CSVAPTSGRETQYF.

In its sample, this clone was seen once. This sequence joins TRBV6-6 and TRBJ1-5; 8 nucleotides align to TRBD1. CDR1 MNHNY and CDR2 SVGAGI come from the germline V gene (reference sequence). J was trimmed by 4 bases and V by 7 bases; bases with no gene match: 3. The CDR3 totals 13 residues. The CDR3 sequence is CASNRGANQPQHF. The CDR3 bases are TGTGCCAGCAACAGGGGGGCTAATCAGCCCCAGCATTTT.

The chain is built from TRBV5-4 and TRBJ1-1; D is ambiguous. The V gene lost 5 bases and the J gene lost 2 bases, with 16 bases spanning the gap. CDR3 length: 15 amino acids. The germline gives CDR1 SGHNT, CDR2 YYREEE (reference sequence). This CDR3 is CASSPGGKYNTEAFF. The CDR3 nucleotides read TGTGCCAGCAGTCCAGGAGGGAAATATAACACTGAAGCTTTCTTT.

The rearrangement links TRBV29-1 to TRBJ2-3; 9 bases match TRBD2. The CDR3 consists of 13 residues. Per germline, CDR1 SQVTM and CDR2 ANQGSEA. V was pared by 6 bases and J by 2 bases, with 3 bases of the junction left unmatched. This CDR3 is CSVASGTTDTQYF. The DNA of the CDR3 is TGCAGCGTAGCTAGCGGGACCACAGATACGCAGTATTTT.

As DNA, the CDR3 is TGTGCCAGCAGCCAAGCAAACAGTGGAAACACCATATATTTT. Its translation is CASSQANSGNTIYF. The chain joins TRBV4-2 to TRBJ1-3; D not certain. Germline V gene data show CDR1 as LGHNA and CDR2 as YNFKEQ. Trimming cost V 1 base and J 3 bases, with 7 bases left between them. The CDR3 totals 14 residues.

This clone was seen once. This chain connects TRBV29-1 to TRBJ2-7; a weak D match, TRBD1 (5 bases). There are 11 residues in the CDR3. Germline V gene lookup returns CDR1 SQVTM and CDR2 ANQGSEA. V gave up 4 bases and J gave up 4 bases, with 8 bases separating them. The CDR3 here is CSVGQSYEQYF. Written as DNA, the CDR3 is TGCAGCGTTGGACAGTCTTACGAGCAGTACTTC.

The chain combines TRBV7-6 with TRBJ1-5; D is unclear. V was shortened by 2 bases and J by 2 bases, with 10 bases between the two germline ends. CDR3 length: 15 amino acids. From germline, CDR1 is SGHVS and CDR2 FNYEAQ. The CDR3 bases are TGTGCCAGCAGCTTAAGGCAGTCAGGCAATCAGCCCCAGCATTTT. Amino acids: CASSLRQSGNQPQHF.

The chain links TRBV5-6 to TRBJ1-2; 8 bases are shared with TRBD1. The CDR3 contains 15 residues. CDR1 and CDR2 (germline): SGHDT, YYEEEE. V was pared by 0 bases and J by 8 bases, with 9 bases of the junction left unmatched. CDR3 loop: CASSLAAGGGSGYTF. The CDR3 DNA is TGTGCCAGCAGCTTGGCGGCAGGGGGCGGAAGCGGCTACACCTTC.

J is TRBJ2-5 and V is TRBV19; D might be TRBD2 (6 bases). CDR3 length equals 14 residues. Trimming removed 7 bases from V and 2 bases from J, with 14 bases in between. The germline V gene encodes CDR1 LNHDA and CDR2 SQIVND (reference sequence). For the CDR3, the DNA is TGTGCCAGTATTTGTCGGGGGTCTCAAGAGACCCAGTACTTC. Its translation is CASICRGSQETQYF. The variable domain in full, with the rest retrieved from reference TRBV19 and TRBJ2-5, is DGGITQSPKYLFRKEGQNVTLSCEQNLNHDAMYWYRQDPGQGLRLIYYSQIVNDFQKGDIAEGYSVSREKKESFPLTVTSAQKNPTAFYLCASICRGSQETQYFGPGTRLLVL.

The count of this clone is one. The rearrangement links TRBV2 to TRBJ2-1; 7 nucleotides agree with TRBD1. Germline assignment: CDR1 SNHLY and CDR2 FYNNEI. The CDR3 is 13 residues long. The V segment lost 4 bases and the J segment 7 bases; nucleotides outside the gene matches: 4. The CDR3: CASSGQQGNEQFF. The CDR3 bases are TGTGCCAGCAGTGGTCAACAGGGGAATGAGCAGTTCTTC.

This chain uses TRBV4-3 with TRBJ2-3, with D possibly being TRBD1 or TRBD2 (6 bases each). The germline CDR1 and CDR2 sequences are LGHNA and YSLEER. V lost 1 base to trimming and J lost 7 bases, with 12 bases between them. This CDR3 has 14 residues. This CDR3 reads CASSQVRGDNTQYF. The CDR3 DNA is TGCGCCAGCAGCCAAGTTAGGGGGGACAATACGCAGTATTTT.

J is TRBJ2-7 and V is TRBV29-1, with 10 bases identical to TRBD1. Trimming removed 8 bases from V and 7 bases from J; junction bases left unmatched: 8. The CDR3 runs to 12 residues. CDR1 is SQVTM and CDR2 is ANQGSEA in the germline V gene. CDR3 bases: TGCAGCACCACGGACAGGGGGAGGGAGCAGTACTTC. It yields the protein CSTTDRGREQYF.

This chain uses TRBV19 with TRBJ1-5; D remains ambiguous. V lost 5 bases and J lost 5, with 19 bases in between. This CDR3 has 16 amino acids. The germline CDR1 and CDR2 sequences are LNHDA and SQIVND (reference sequence). The CDR3 DNA sequence: TGTGCCAGTAGTCGACATACCGGCTTTGAGGATCAGCCCCAGCATTTT. Amino acid sequence: CASSRHTGFEDQPQHF.

The chain carries TRBV7-2 and TRBJ2-7; 8 bases agree with TRBD1. J was trimmed by 3 bases and V by 5 bases; bases with no gene match: 12. The germline gives CDR1 SGHTA, CDR2 FQGNSA. This CDR3 spans 16 amino acids. The CDR3 nucleotides read TGTGCCAGCAGCCCAGGAAGCGACAGGGGTTTCTACGAGCAGTACTTC. It specifies CASSPGSDRGFYEQYF.

The chain carries TRBV5-1 and TRBJ2-1, with a weak D call TRBD2 (5 bases). The CDR3 is made up of 14 amino acids. Trimming took off 1 base at V and 6 bases at J, with 11 bases between the two ends. Germline assignment: CDR1 SGHRS and CDR2 YFSETQ. CDR3 DNA sequence: TGCGCCAGCAGCTTGCCTAGCTCCAGCAATGAGCAGTTCTTC. It codes for CASSLPSSSNEQFF.

The V and J genes are TRBV9 and TRBJ2-7; TRBD1 might be the D (6 bases). Germline loops: CDR1 SGDLS, CDR2 YYNGEE. This CDR3 is 14 amino acids long. V was pared by 3 bases and J by 0 bases, with 10 bases between. The DNA for the CDR3 is TGTGCCAGCAGCGGCCGGGACAACTCCTACGAGCAGTACTTC. Translated: CASSGRDNSYEQYF.

This chain connects TRBV28 to TRBJ1-5; D is uncertain. Germline CDR1 is MDHEN and CDR2 is SYDVKM. This CDR3 spans 14 amino acids. Trimming stripped 3 bases from V and 4 bases from J, with 10 bases between. The CDR3 nucleotides read TGTGCCAGCAGTTTTAGCAGAGCAAATCAGCCCCAGCATTTT. Amino acid sequence: CASSFSRANQPQHF.

This CDR3 reads CASSPGRGGAFF. The DNA of the CDR3 is TGTGCCAGCAGTCCAGGGCGGGGAGGAGCTTTCTTT. The rearrangement joins TRBV25-1 to TRBJ1-1; weak D call: TRBD1 (5 bases). From germline, CDR1 is MGHDK and CDR2 SYGVNS. The CDR3 runs to 12 residues. V shed 5 bases and J shed 10 bases, with 14 bases lying between them.

This chain connects TRBV6-6 to TRBJ2-7; the match to TRBD1 covers 9 bases. Losses at the gene ends were 7 bases for V and 3 bases for J; bases not matched to a gene: 7. This CDR3 has 14 amino acids. Germline-derived CDR1 and CDR2 are MNHNY and SVGAGI (reference sequence). CDR3 amino acids: CASTDTDRGYEQYF. CDR3 DNA sequence: TGTGCCAGCACCGATACGGACAGGGGCTACGAGCAGTACTTC.

The gene calls are TRBV19 and TRBJ2-6; 8 nucleotides align to TRBD1. V shed 5 bases, J shed 0 bases, and the junction held 3 bases outside the gene matches. This CDR3 has 16 amino acids. Germline assignment: CDR1 LNHDA and CDR2 SQIVND (reference sequence). DNA for the CDR3: TGTGCCAGTAGTGGACAGGGCCACTCTGGGGCCAACGTCCTGACTTTC. This codes for CASSGQGHSGANVLTF. Supplemented by reference TRBV19 and TRBJ2-6, the full variable domain reads DGGITQSPKYLFRKEGQNVTLSCEQNLNHDAMYWYRQDPGQGLRLIYYSQIVNDFQKGDIAEGYSVSREKKESFPLTVTSAQKNPTAFYLCASSGQGHSGANVLTFGAGSRLTVL.